These 11 T cell receptor beta chains share one sample of origin, sequenced in a study of glioma-infiltrating T cells. TCR alpha and beta CDR3 regions were amplified from RNA using iRepertoire nested multiplex PCR. One entry per CDR3 protein results from TCRdb running MiXCR on the multiplex PCR reads. This table has approximately 140,000 distinct CDR3 sequences, around a quarter appearing once. The specimen was glioma tissue, nonneoplastic brain tissue, or PBMCs (not recorded which). The receptors were sampled from a human donor with low-grade glioma or glioblastoma, undergoing nonglioma brain surgery, or in good health (not recorded which).

The chain combines TRBV19 with TRBJ2-3; 14 positions agree with TRBD2. The CDR3 totals 18 residues. V was pared by 4 bases and J by 1 base, with 7 bases of the junction left unmatched. Per the germline V gene, CDR1 is LNHDA and CDR2 is SQIVND (reference sequence). CDR3 loop: CASSRTGTSGGRTDTQYF. The CDR3 coding sequence is TGTGCCAGTAGTAGAACCGGGACTAGCGGGGGCCGCACAGATACGCAGTATTTT.

This chain uses TRBV11-1 with TRBJ2-5; 10 bases match TRBD1. TRBJ2-7 explains the end of the DNA better; the J call may be wrong. This CDR3 contains 14 residues. Germline loops: CDR1 SGHAT, CDR2 FQDESV (reference sequence). The CDR3 loop reads CASSRDRGSYEQYV. In DNA form, the CDR3 reads TGTGCCAGCAGTCGGGACAGGGGTTCCTACGAGCAGTACGTC.

The V gene is TRBV11-2, the J gene TRBJ1-5, with a tentative D call TRBD1 (5 bases). CDR1 and CDR2 from the germline V gene are SGHAT and FQNNGV. With 5 bases removed from V and 5 bases from J, the gap between germline ends came to 10 bases. The CDR3 runs to 13 residues. The CDR3 DNA reads as TGTGCCAGCAGCCACGACAGAGATCAGCCCCAGCATTTT. Amino acids: CASSHDRDQPQHF.

Comments on this clonotype: A much more abundant neighbour one base away suggests this may be a read error. V is TRBV6-5 and J is TRBJ1-5; D unresolved. CDR1 and CDR2 from the germline V gene are MNHEY and SVGAGI. Trimming took 0 bases from V and 1 from J, leaving 7 bases between them. The CDR3 spans 15 residues. Here the CDR3 DNA reads TGTGCCAGCAGTTACTCGTCCCAGAGCAATCAGCCCCAGCATTTT. It encodes CASSYSSQSNQPQHF.

The V call is TRBV13, the J call TRBJ1-1; 7 positions match TRBD1. Germline CDR1 reads PRHDT; CDR2 reads FYEKMQ (reference sequence). The junction had 9 bases not matched to a gene; V was cut back by 5 bases and J by 3 bases. The CDR3 runs 15 residues. CDR3 loop: CASSARTGRHTEAFF. As DNA, the CDR3 is TGTGCCAGCAGCGCCCGGACAGGTCGCCACACTGAAGCTTTCTTT.

The rearrangement joins TRBV28 to TRBJ2-2; perhaps TRBD1 as D (6 bases). Germline loops: CDR1 MDHEN, CDR2 SYDVKM. The CDR3 loop spans 18 amino acids. Between the trimmed V and J ends, which lost 3 bases and 2 bases, there was a span of 19 bases. CDR3 amino acids: CASSLGTGSPQNTGELFF. CDR3 DNA: TGTGCCAGCAGTTTGGGAACAGGGTCCCCCCAAAACACCGGGGAGCTGTTTTTT.

J is TRBJ1-2 and V is TRBV24-1; D is unresolved. Between the trimmed V and J ends, which lost 4 bases and 8 bases, there was a span of 13 bases. The CDR3 runs to 13 residues. Germline V gene sequence: CDR1 KGHDR, CDR2 SFDVKD. CDR3 region: CATSDPGLGGYTF. CDR3 sequence (DNA): TGTGCCACCAGTGACCCTGGATTGGGGGGCTACACCTTC.

This clonotype was seen repeatedly, ten times or more. This chain links TRBV28 with TRBJ2-2, with D perhaps matching TRBD1 or TRBD2 (7 bases each). The CDR3 sequence is 15 residues long. Trimming stripped 3 bases from V and 12 bases from J, with 20 bases between. Germline lookup yields CDR1 MDHEN and CDR2 SYDVKM. The CDR3 nucleotides are TGTGCCAGCAGTTTCGGGGGGACAGCGCTCCGGAAGCTGTTTTTT. This sequence encodes CASSFGGTALRKLFF.

This chain uses TRBV7-9 with TRBJ1-4; 7 positions agree with TRBD1. Germline V gene lookup returns CDR1 SEHNR and CDR2 FQNEAQ (reference sequence). The CDR3 runs 15 residues. J lost 7 bases, V lost 1 base, and 6 bases had no gene match. The CDR3 coding sequence is TGTGCCAGCAGCTTAGAAACAGGGGATGTTGAAAAACTGTTTTTT. It specifies CASSLETGDVEKLFF.

The J gene is TRBJ2-5, the V gene TRBV7-9; the D gene is possibly TRBD2 (7 bases). The V gene's germline CDR1 is SEHNR and CDR2 FQNEAQ (reference sequence). V gave up 5 bases and J gave up 5 bases, with 18 bases separating them. CDR3 size: 15 residues. As DNA, the CDR3 is TGTGCCAGCAGCCGTCTAGGAGGGGGGGCGGAGACCCAGTACTTC. Amino acids: CASSRLGGGAETQYF.

This clonotype was observed many times. The J gene is TRBJ2-5, the V gene TRBV7-9; D remains ambiguous. The CDR3 consists of 12 residues. The germline V gene encodes CDR1 SEHNR and CDR2 FQNEAQ (reference sequence). Trimming took off 5 bases at V and 5 bases at J, with 9 bases between the two ends. CDR3 sequence (DNA): TGTGCCAGCAGCCTTTCCCGGGAGACCCAGTACTTC. Protein: CASSLSRETQYF.